This TCR beta chain was retrieved from a study of blood T cell repertoires in COVID-19. Germline V gene sequence: CDR1 LNHDA, CDR2 SQIVND (reference sequence). The CDR3 is 15 residues long. V shed 6 bases, J shed 7 bases, and the junction held 7 bases outside the gene matches. Assay: immunoSEQ multiplex PCR; the TCRdb copy retains only in-frame clones and omits some. The data hold around 180,000 clones, with over 75% observed a single time. Material for sequencing was peripheral blood. The chain joins TRBV19 to TRBJ2-1; 12 bases fit TRBD2. The TCR comes from a person between 65 and 80 years old with COVID-19, enrolled during active disease. This chain's CDR3 is CASRELAGGKNEQFF. The CDR3 DNA is TGTGCCAGTAGAGAACTAGCGGGGGGAAAGAATGAGCAGTTCTTC.